Listed here are 32 T cell receptor beta chains from one sample, sequenced in a study of blood T cell repertoires in COVID-19. Repertoires were generated with immunoSEQ multiplex PCR, while TCRdb's copy carries only in-frame clones and drops some. The table lists under 250,000 clones, roughly 84% of them singletons. The source material was peripheral blood. Source of these receptors: a woman of 80 years or more with acute or convalescent COVID-19.

The chain combines TRBV4-3 with TRBJ2-1, with 8 bases aligning to TRBD2. The germline V gene has CDR1 LGHNA and CDR2 YSLEER. The length of the CDR3 is 13 residues. V dropped 4 bases and J dropped 10; count of bases not matched to a gene: 6. DNA of the CDR3: TGCGCCAGCAGCCTCGGGGGGGCCGGCGAGCAGTTCTTC. This codes for CASSLGGAGEQFF.

The V gene is TRBV4-3, the J gene TRBJ2-7; 11 positions match TRBD1. Germline assignment: CDR1 LGHNA and CDR2 YSLEER. The V segment lost 1 base and the J segment 10 bases; nucleotides outside the gene matches: 6. This CDR3 spans 14 amino acids. In DNA form, the CDR3 reads TGCGCCAGCAGCCAAGGGGGACAGGGGGTAAGACAGTACTTC. The encoded protein is CASSQGGQGVRQYF.

This clone came up a few times. The chain is built from TRBV5-1 and TRBJ1-1; 10 nucleotides line up with TRBD1. With 2 bases clipped from V and 5 bases from J, the junction kept 6 bases outside the gene matches. This CDR3 has 15 residues. The germline CDR1 and CDR2 sequences are SGHRS and YFSETQ. This chain's CDR3 is CASSLTGTGETEAFF. Here the CDR3 DNA reads TGCGCCAGCAGCTTAACCGGGACAGGGGAGACTGAAGCTTTCTTT.

As to this clone: Other DNA sequences within the sample encode an identical CDR3. The chain couples TRBV7-2 to TRBJ1-1; TRBD1 agrees at 8 bases. Looked up from germline, CDR1 is SGHTA and CDR2 is FQGNSA. V lost 5 bases and J lost 5; bases outside the gene matches: 10. The CDR3 has 15 amino acids. The CDR3 loop is CASSLQTGVGTEAFF. CDR3 DNA sequence: TGTGCCAGCAGCCTACAGACAGGGGTTGGGACTGAAGCTTTCTTT.

The chain uses TRBV19 and TRBJ1-2; 8 bases are a match to TRBD1. The CDR3 has 16 residues. V lost 4 bases to trimming and J lost 0 bases; unmatched junction nucleotides: 7. Germline V gives CDR1 LNHDA, CDR2 SQIVND (reference sequence). The CDR3 DNA sequence: TGTGCCAGTAGTACACTACTGGGACAGGCTAACTATGGCTACACCTTC. Its protein is CASSTLLGQANYGYTF. The full variable domain, in which reference TRBV19 and TRBJ1-2 provide the parts outside the CDR3, is DGGITQSPKYLFRKEGQNVTLSCEQNLNHDAMYWYRQDPGQGLRLIYYSQIVNDFQKGDIAEGYSVSREKKESFPLTVTSAQKNPTAFYLCASSTLLGQANYGYTFGSGTRLTVV.

This CDR3 reads CASSVEGARGETQYF. As DNA, the CDR3 is TGTGCCAGCAGCGTAGAAGGGGCGAGGGGGGAGACCCAGTACTTC. The chain uses TRBV9 and TRBJ2-5; D is possibly TRBD1 (6 bases). CDR1 is SGDLS, CDR2 YYNGEE, per germline. Trimming removed 0 bases from V and 5 bases from J, with 14 bases in between. The CDR3 is 15 residues long.

This chain links TRBV20-1 with TRBJ1-1; D is unclear. This CDR3 has 11 residues. Trimming left V 4 bases short and J 7 bases short, with 10 bases between. CDR1 and CDR2 (germline): DFQATT, SNEGSKA (reference sequence). As DNA, the CDR3 is TGCAGTGCTACCCCGCGTGGTGAAGCTTTCTTT. Encoded protein: CSATPRGEAFF.

The chain links TRBV3-1 (or the pseudogene TRBV3-2) to TRBJ1-1, with a weak D call TRBD1 (6 bases). Germline loops: CDR1 LGHDT, CDR2 YNNKEL (reference sequence). CDR3 length: 15 residues. Trimming cost V 6 bases and J 1 base, with 15 bases left between them. CDR3 coding DNA: TGTGCCAGCAGACCTCTACTAGGGGGGAACACTGAAGCTTTCTTT. This gives the protein CASRPLLGGNTEAFF.

The CDR3 bases are TGTGCCAGCAGTTCCCCCGGGGTTCGCTACGAGCAGTACTTC. Its protein product is CASSSPGVRYEQYF. The J gene is TRBJ2-7, the V gene TRBV6-5; D might be TRBD2 (5 bases). V shed 4 bases and J shed 3 bases, with 13 bases lying between them. This CDR3 contains 14 residues. Germline V gene sequence: CDR1 MNHEY, CDR2 SVGAGI.

The chain uses TRBV9 and TRBJ2-3; 7 bases fit TRBD1. Germline V gives CDR1 SGDLS, CDR2 YYNGEE. This CDR3 is 17 amino acids long. Unmatched junction bases numbered 15, after V lost 4 bases and J lost 4 bases. The CDR3 bases are TGTGCCAGCAGCACAAGTGGGCAGGGGGATATCCCAGATACGCAGTATTTT. Translated, it gives CASSTSGQGDIPDTQYF.

The rearrangement links TRBV11-1 to TRBJ1-1, with no clear D. This CDR3 spans 13 amino acids. Germline V lookup: CDR1 SGHAT, CDR2 FQDESV (reference sequence). The V gene lost 1 base and the J gene lost 9 bases, with 12 bases spanning the gap. The CDR3: CASSLEDSGKAFF. As DNA, the CDR3 is TGTGCCAGCAGCTTAGAGGACTCGGGAAAAGCTTTCTTT.

Here the CDR3 DNA reads TGTGCCAGCAGTTACAGGTCCTACGAGCAGTACTTC. Translated, it gives CASSYRSYEQYF. This chain links TRBV28 with TRBJ2-7, with D tentatively TRBD1 (5 bases). Trimming left V 4 bases short and J 1 base short, with 5 bases between. Germline V gene lookup returns CDR1 MDHEN and CDR2 SYDVKM. The CDR3 covers 12 residues.

The V gene is TRBV6-1, the J gene TRBJ1-2; D not certain. The CDR3 totals 13 residues. V lost 3 bases, J lost 4 bases, and 9 bases lay in between. The germline V gene encodes CDR1 MNHNS and CDR2 SASEGT. CDR3 coding DNA: TGTGCCAGCAGTGAGTGGGCAGTCTATGGCTACACCTTC. Protein: CASSEWAVYGYTF.

V usage is TRBV9 and J usage is TRBJ1-2; tentative D call: TRBD1 (5 bases). V lost 4 bases to trimming and J lost 4 bases, with 20 bases between them. This CDR3 comprises 16 residues. In germline, CDR1 is SGDLS, CDR2 YYNGEE. The DNA of the CDR3 is TGTGCCAGCAGCCCGGGTGAATATGAGACAGCCTATGGCTACACCTTC. Amino acids: CASSPGEYETAYGYTF.

The chain joins TRBV19 to TRBJ1-6; 8 nucleotides line up with TRBD1. In germline, CDR1 is LNHDA, CDR2 SQIVND (reference sequence). After removal of 5 bases from V and 2 bases from J, the junction contained 8 bases not matched to a gene. The CDR3 sequence is 17 residues long. DNA of the CDR3: TGTGCCAGTAGTCAACGGACAGGGAGGACCTATAATTCACCCCTCCACTTT. It encodes CASSQRTGRTYNSPLHF.

The chain's CDR3 is CASSQGLRNSPLHF. CDR3 nucleotide sequence: TGCGCCAGCAGCCAGGGGCTCAGGAATTCACCCCTCCACTTT. The V gene is TRBV4-1, the J gene TRBJ1-6, with a weak D call TRBD1 (5 bases). V shed 3 bases and J shed 7 bases, with 10 bases lying between them. Germline-derived CDR1 and CDR2 are MGHRA and YSYEKL. The CDR3 covers 14 residues.

The V call is TRBV13, the J call TRBJ2-3; 15 bases map to TRBD2. Looked up from germline, CDR1 is PRHDT and CDR2 is FYEKMQ (reference sequence). V dropped 6 bases and J dropped 2; count of bases not matched to a gene: 6. The CDR3 is 17 residues long. The CDR3 DNA is TGTGCCAGCAGTTACCGGACTAGCGGGGGGGACACAGATACGCAGTATTTT. It specifies CASSYRTSGGDTDTQYF.

The V call is TRBV6-2 or TRBV6-3, the J call TRBJ1-5; 7 nucleotides match TRBD1. This CDR3 is 16 amino acids long. After removal of 0 bases from V and 4 bases from J, the junction contained 6 bases not matched to a gene. CDR1 and CDR2 from the germline V gene are MNHEY and SVGEGT. The CDR3 nucleotides read TGTGCCAGCAGTTACTCCGACAGGGTAGGGAATCAGCCCCAGCATTTT. It yields the protein CASSYSDRVGNQPQHF.

This clone appeared a single time. The V and J genes are TRBV7-9 and TRBJ2-5; maybe TRBD1 (5 bases). This CDR3 region has 14 residues. Trimming took 0 bases from V and 2 from J, leaving 7 bases between them. Germline V lookup: CDR1 SEHNR, CDR2 FQNEAQ (reference sequence). CDR3 sequence reads: CASSLATAQETQYF. The CDR3, as DNA: TGTGCCAGCAGCTTAGCGACAGCGCAAGAGACCCAGTACTTC.

In its sample, this clone ranks as medium-sized. This chain links TRBV15 with TRBJ1-1; TRBD1 agrees at 7 bases. This CDR3 is 15 amino acids long. J was trimmed by 1 base and V by 2 bases; bases with no gene match: 4. Germline V CDR1 and CDR2: LNHNV, YYDKDF (reference sequence). The CDR3 reads CATSRSGQSNTEAFF. In nucleotides, the CDR3 is TGTGCCACCAGCAGATCGGGACAGTCGAACACTGAAGCTTTCTTT.

This rearrangement joins TRBV7-2 to TRBJ1-6; 8 nucleotides align to TRBD1. Germline trimming cut 4 bases from V and 5 bases from J; bases unmatched to any gene: 10. Germline lookup yields CDR1 SGHTA and CDR2 FQGNSA. The CDR3 has 17 residues. CDR3 sequence: CASSSRGRTGNNSPLHF. The CDR3 coding sequence is TGTGCCAGCAGCTCGCGGGGGAGGACAGGGAATAATTCACCCCTCCACTTT.

The gene calls are TRBV5-1 and TRBJ2-7, with 11 positions matching TRBD1. J was trimmed by 5 bases and V by 3 bases; bases with no gene match: 7. The CDR3 sequence is 15 residues long. Germline V gene sequence: CDR1 SGHRS, CDR2 YFSETQ. The DNA for the CDR3 is TGCGCCAGCAGCTCGCGGACAGGGGGCCCGGACGAGCAGTACTTC. It codes for CASSSRTGGPDEQYF.

The table lists this clone with a count of one. The chain joins TRBV19 to TRBJ2-3; the match to TRBD2 covers 7 bases. From germline, CDR1 is LNHDA and CDR2 SQIVND (reference sequence). The CDR3 extends over 15 amino acids. The V gene end was trimmed by 6 bases and the J gene end by 1 base; junction bases not matched to a gene: 7. The CDR3 loop is CASSSLGGGTDTQYF. Here the CDR3 DNA reads TGTGCCAGTAGCAGTCTGGGGGGGGGCACAGATACGCAGTATTTT.

This chain links TRBV7-9 with TRBJ2-7, with 11 bases identical to TRBD2. The length of the CDR3 is 14 residues. The ends lost 5 bases at V and 6 bases at J; junction bases unmatched: 6. Germline CDR1 SEHNR, CDR2 FQNEAQ (reference sequence). The DNA of the CDR3 is TGTGCCAGCAGCGAGGGACTAGCGGACTTCGAGCAGTACTTC. Its protein product is CASSEGLADFEQYF.

This chain joins TRBV6-6 and TRBJ1-1, with 7 bases fitting TRBD1. Germline V gene data show CDR1 as MNHNY and CDR2 as SVGAGI (reference sequence). Trimming removed 8 bases from V and 0 bases from J; junction bases left unmatched: 3. The CDR3 spans 13 residues. In nucleotides, the CDR3 is TGTGCCAGCCTCGACAGGGTGAACACTGAAGCTTTCTTT. It specifies CASLDRVNTEAFF.

A word on this clone: Different DNA sequences within this sample yield the same CDR3. The chain joins TRBV29-1 to TRBJ1-1, with D possibly TRBD1 on 5 matching bases. The germline V gene encodes CDR1 SQVTM and CDR2 ANQGSEA. This CDR3 comprises 12 residues. V lost 6 bases, J lost 1 base, and 9 bases lay in between. The CDR3 sequence is CSVSRGNTEAFF. CDR3 DNA sequence: TGCAGCGTCTCAAGGGGGAACACTGAAGCTTTCTTT.

CDR3: CASSSVLHQETQYF. The CDR3 DNA is TGTGCCAGCAGCTCAGTGTTGCACCAAGAGACCCAGTACTTC. The J gene is TRBJ2-5, the V gene TRBV11-2; no definite D call. Trimming took off 4 bases at V and 0 bases at J, with 9 bases between the two ends. CDR1 SGHAT and CDR2 FQNNGV come from the germline V gene. The CDR3 loop spans 14 amino acids. Looking up the rest from reference TRBV11-2 and TRBJ2-5 gives the full variable domain: EAGVAQSPRYKIIEKRQSVAFWCNPISGHATLYWYQQILGQGPKLLIQFQNNGVVDDSQLPKDRFSAERLKGVDSTLKIQPAKLEDSAVYLCASSSVLHQETQYFGPGTRLLVL.

The chain uses TRBV19 and TRBJ1-3, with D hard to call. CDR1 LNHDA and CDR2 SQIVND come from the germline V gene (reference sequence). The germline V and J ends were trimmed by 9 bases and 4 bases, with 10 bases remaining between them. The CDR3 contains 12 residues. The CDR3 reads CASNSLGNTIYF. In DNA form, the CDR3 reads TGTGCCAGCAACAGTCTGGGAAACACCATATATTTT.

Note on this clone: Sequence at one end of the junction differs from germline and may be a read error. The genes are TRBV7-9 and TRBJ1-1; D ambiguous. The CDR3 totals 19 residues. CDR1 SEHNR and CDR2 FQNEAQ come from the germline V gene (reference sequence). The CDR3 loop is CASSVRVGDGWVRNIEAFF. The CDR3 nucleotides are TGTGCCAGCAGCGTTAGAGTCGGGGATGGATGGGTGCGGAACATTGAAGCTTTCTTT.

This chain links TRBV5-4 with TRBJ1-2, with D perhaps matching TRBD1 (6 bases). Trimming took 4 bases from V and 6 from J, leaving 13 bases between them. The CDR3 is 13 residues long. The germline gives CDR1 SGHNT, CDR2 YYREEE (reference sequence). The CDR3 reads CASSLTQGNGYTF. CDR3 nucleotide sequence: TGTGCCAGCAGCCTTACCCAGGGGAATGGCTACACCTTC. Together with reference TRBV5-4 and TRBJ1-2, the CDR3 gives the full variable domain: ETGVTQSPTHLIKTRGQQVTLRCSSQSGHNTVSWYQQALGQGPQFIFQYYREEENGRGNFPPRFSGLQFPNYSSELNVNALELDDSALYLCASSLTQGNGYTFGSGTRLTVV.

The chain recombines TRBV19 with TRBJ1-5; 7 bases are a match to TRBD1. V lost 7 bases and J lost 4; bases outside the gene matches: 4. Germline assignment: CDR1 LNHDA and CDR2 SQIVND (reference sequence). This CDR3 contains 13 residues. The CDR3 loop reads CASTDRKNQPQHF. CDR3 DNA: TGTGCCAGTACGGACAGGAAAAATCAGCCCCAGCATTTT.

The chain employs TRBV2 and TRBJ1-6; D remains unclear. Germline CDR1 reads SNHLY; CDR2 reads FYNNEI. The CDR3 has 15 amino acids. V lost 2 bases and J lost 6, with 11 bases in between. CDR3 nucleotide sequence: TGTGCCAGCAGTGAAAGCGGACCTACTAATTCACCCCTCCACTTT. Amino acids: CASSESGPTNSPLHF.